These 8 T cell receptor beta chains were sequenced from one sample in a study of blood T cell repertoires in COVID-19. The protocol was immunoSEQ multiplex PCR, while the TCRdb copy is restricted to in-frame clones and leaves out a portion. The table includes approximately 100,000 clones, approximately 85% detected once. Input material: peripheral blood. These receptor sequences come from a human donor in a cohort sampled during active COVID-19.

The genes are TRBV21-1 and TRBJ1-2; the table names TRBD1, a call not compared with the DNA. TRBV21-1 is reported as a pseudogene. The CDR3 length is 15 residues. The CDR3 is CASSASRQGQYGYTF. The CDR3 coding sequence is TGTGCCAGCAGCGCAAGTAGACAGGGGCAATATGGCTACACCTTC.

The rearrangement links TRBV9 to TRBJ1-5; D call uncertain. V lost 0 bases, J lost 4 bases, and 8 bases lay in between. Germline V gene data show CDR1 as SGDLS and CDR2 as YYNGEE. The CDR3 totals 14 residues. The chain's CDR3 is CASSVGANNQPQHF. The CDR3 nucleotides read TGTGCCAGCAGCGTAGGGGCAAATAATCAGCCCCAGCATTTT.

The gene calls are TRBV5-1 and TRBJ1-1; 7 bases map to TRBD1. The germline gives CDR1 SGHRS, CDR2 YFSETQ. This CDR3 comprises 14 residues. Germline trimming cut 2 bases from V and 3 bases from J; bases unmatched to any gene: 4. CDR3 nucleotide sequence: TGCGCCAGCAGCTTTACAGGGGTGGACACTGAAGCTTTCTTT. Translating it yields CASSFTGVDTEAFF.

The rearrangement joins TRBV6-5 to TRBJ1-1; D may be TRBD1 (6 bases). Trimming took off 5 bases at V and 0 bases at J, with 10 bases between the two ends. The CDR3 covers 14 residues. CDR1 MNHEY and CDR2 SVGAGI come from the germline V gene. The CDR3 DNA sequence: TGTGCCAGCAGTCCCAGACAGGTGAACACTGAAGCTTTCTTT. The encoded protein is CASSPRQVNTEAFF.

This clone has more than one count but fewer than ten. The DNA of the CDR3 is TGTGCCAGCCGGCAGGGTGGAAATTCACCCCTCCACTTT. It specifies CASRQGGNSPLHF. This chain joins TRBV7-2 and TRBJ1-6, with D perhaps matching TRBD1 (5 bases). The CDR3 is made up of 13 amino acids. The V gene lost 8 bases and the J gene lost 7 bases, with 12 bases spanning the gap. CDR1 SGHTA and CDR2 FQGNSA come from the germline V gene.

A word on this clone: Other DNA variants within this sample encode the same CDR3. The chain couples TRBV6-5 to TRBJ1-1, with 7 bases fitting TRBD1. Germline V gene lookup returns CDR1 MNHEY and CDR2 SVGAGI. This CDR3 region has 13 residues. Unmatched junction bases numbered 3, after V lost 4 bases and J lost 4 bases. CDR3 in amino acids: CASSSNRGTEAFF. CDR3 in DNA: TGTGCCAGCAGTTCAAACAGGGGCACTGAAGCTTTCTTT.

The chain has TRBV19 and TRBJ2-3; D not certain. V gave up 6 bases and J gave up 1 base, with 11 bases separating them. The CDR3 spans 14 residues. CDR1 and CDR2 (germline): LNHDA, SQIVND (reference sequence). CDR3 coding DNA: TGTGCCAGTAGAGCGACTGGCCGCACAGATACGCAGTATTTT. Translated, it gives CASRATGRTDTQYF.

The rearrangement links TRBV2 to TRBJ2-3; tentative D call: TRBD1 (5 bases). CDR3 length equals 14 residues. CDR1 SNHLY and CDR2 FYNNEI come from the germline V gene. The V end lost 6 bases, the J end lost 0 bases, and 10 bases lay between the germline ends. For the CDR3, the DNA is TGTGCCAGCAGCGGCAGGGCGAGCACAGATACGCAGTATTTT. This codes for CASSGRASTDTQYF.